This T cell receptor beta chain came from a study of patients and donors after allogeneic stem cell transplantation. TCRdb recomputed calls from the RT-PCR reads with MiXCR, one row per CDR3 protein. Of hundreds of thousands of distinct CDR3 sequences listed, 12% to 15% were seen once; the top ten hold around a tenth. The V segment lost 10 bases and the J segment 0 bases; nucleotides outside the gene matches: 6. Germline loops: CDR1 ENHRY, CDR2 SYGVKD. The CDR3 is 13 residues long. The genes are TRBV10-3 and TRBJ2-7; 7 nucleotides align to TRBD1. The sequenced sample was blood, either unsorted or a sorted T cell fraction (not recorded which). The sequence was collected from a human donor who was either an allogeneic HSCT recipient or a stem cell or donor lymphocyte infusion donor (not recorded which). It is not recorded whose cells these are; they may come from a transplant donor. The CDR3, as DNA: TGTGCCACCGGACAGGCCTACTCCTACGAGCAGTACTTC. Amino acids: CATGQAYSYEQYF.